This entry lists 24 T cell receptor beta chains sequenced from one sample in a study of blood T cells in healthy people across ages. For the second PCR, which ran for roughly 6 to 12 cycles, a sample-barcoded 5' primer and a J-beta primer mix were used. TCRdb ran MiXCR on the 5' RACE reads and lists one entry per CDR3 protein. The sample lists just under 750,000 distinct CDR3 sequences; around a fifth were seen once. The specimen was blood. Receptors originate from a man aged 70 or older in good health.

The V and J genes are TRBV7-2 and TRBJ1-1, with 11 bases aligning to TRBD1. CDR3 length equals 17 residues. CDR1 SGHTA and CDR2 FQGNSA come from the germline V gene. V shed 2 bases, J shed 7 bases, and the junction held 12 bases outside the gene matches. CDR3 DNA: TGTGCCAGCAGCTTATGGGGGAACGCCGGGACAGGGGGTGAAGCTTTCTTT. Its protein is CASSLWGNAGTGGEAFF. Looking up the rest from reference TRBV7-2 and TRBJ1-1 gives the full variable domain: GAGVSQSPSNKVTEKGKDVELRCDPISGHTALYWYRQSLGQGLEFLIYFQGNSAPDKSGLPSDRFSAERTGGSVSTLTIQRTQQEDSAVYLCASSLWGNAGTGGEAFFGQGTRLTVV.

The rearrangement links TRBV3-1 to TRBJ1-4; 7 bases line up with TRBD1. The V segment lost 6 bases and the J segment 14 bases; nucleotides outside the gene matches: 9. The CDR3 contains 12 residues. CDR1 and CDR2 from the germline V gene are LGHDT and YNNKEL (reference sequence). The CDR3 region has the DNA TGTGCCAGCAGGGCCGTAACAGGGGCCCTGTTTTTT. Its translation: CASRAVTGALFF. The full variable domain, rest sourced from reference TRBV3-1 and TRBJ1-4, is DTAVSQTPKYLVTQMGNDKSIKCEQNLGHDTMYWYKQDSKKFLKIMFSYNNKELIINETVPNRFSPKSPDKAHLNLHINSLELGDSAVYFCASRAVTGALFFGSGTQLSVL.

This clonotype has ten or more counts. The chain employs TRBV20-1 and TRBJ1-6; D remains unclear. The CDR3 has 15 amino acids. Trimming took off 0 bases at V and 5 bases at J, with 11 bases between the two ends. Germline assignment: CDR1 DFQATT and CDR2 SNEGSKA (reference sequence). The CDR3 reads CSARDHRAHNSPLHF. In nucleotides, the CDR3 is TGCAGTGCTAGAGACCATCGGGCCCATAATTCACCCCTCCACTTT.

In this sample, this clonotype turned up once. The chain combines TRBV6-6 with TRBJ1-6; tentatively, D is TRBD1 (6 bases). Germline V CDR1 and CDR2: MNHNY, SVGAGI (reference sequence). With 6 bases removed from V and 10 bases from J, the gap between germline ends came to 13 bases. This CDR3 contains 13 residues. The CDR3 DNA follows: TGTGCCAGCAGAGACAGGACGGAATCACCCCTCCACTTT. Translating gives CASRDRTESPLHF.

This sequence joins TRBV15 and TRBJ2-3; D uncertain. V was cut by 0 bases and J by 1 base, with 8 bases left in between. Germline CDR1 and CDR2: LNHNV and YYDKDF (reference sequence). CDR3 size: 15 residues. The CDR3 protein is CATSRDPAGTDTQYF. The CDR3 DNA reads TGTGCCACCAGCAGAGATCCAGCAGGCACAGATACGCAGTATTTT.

In this sample, this clonotype turned up a few times. This chain links TRBV7-2 with TRBJ2-1; D assignment may be TRBD1 or TRBD2 (6 bases each). From germline, CDR1 is SGHTA and CDR2 FQGNSA. Trimming stripped 5 bases from V and 4 bases from J, with 15 bases between. This CDR3 is 15 amino acids long. In DNA, the CDR3 is TGTGCCAGCAGCCCACAGGGAGGCCTTTACAATGAGCAGTTCTTC. Translating it yields CASSPQGGLYNEQFF.

The chain links TRBV9 to TRBJ1-4, with TRBD1 as a possible D gene (5 bases). Germline V gene data show CDR1 as SGDLS and CDR2 as YYNGEE. This CDR3 spans 15 amino acids. V dropped 4 bases and J dropped 2 bases, with 12 bases sitting between them. The CDR3 protein is CASSPRQNTNEKLFF. The CDR3 DNA sequence: TGTGCCAGCAGCCCCCGACAGAATACTAATGAAAAACTGTTTTTT.

This clonotype has only a few counts. V and J are TRBV20-1 and TRBJ2-1, with 16 nucleotides matching TRBD2. The CDR3 has 17 residues. Germline V gives CDR1 DFQATT, CDR2 SNEGSKA (reference sequence). The V gene end was trimmed by 1 base and the J gene end by 9 bases; junction bases not matched to a gene: 9. Here the CDR3 reads CSARASAGLAGGFEQFF. CDR3 nucleotide sequence: TGCAGTGCTAGAGCCTCGGCGGGACTAGCGGGAGGGTTTGAGCAGTTCTTC.

The V gene is TRBV27, the J gene TRBJ2-5, with a possible D match to TRBD2 (6 bases). Per germline, CDR1 MNHEY and CDR2 SMNVEV (reference sequence). This CDR3 comprises 15 residues. Trimming stripped 3 bases from V and 3 bases from J, with 14 bases between. As DNA, the CDR3 is TGTGCCAGCAGTTTTGGGGGGAACGCTGAAGAGACCCAGTACTTC. Its protein product is CASSFGGNAEETQYF.

The CDR3 spells CSARVSPAQNYGYTF. As DNA, the CDR3 is TGCAGTGCTAGAGTGTCGCCGGCGCAAAACTATGGCTACACCTTC. The chain links TRBV20-1 to TRBJ1-2, with no clear D. The CDR3 is 15 amino acids. CDR1 is DFQATT and CDR2 is SNEGSKA in the germline V gene (reference sequence). V lost 1 base to trimming and J lost 2 bases, with 14 bases between them.

As DNA, the CDR3 is TGTGCCAGCAGCTTAGCGCACAGCGTAGATACGCAGTATTTT. This encodes CASSLAHSVDTQYF. This chain links TRBV7-9 with TRBJ2-3; D not resolved. V was shortened by 0 bases and J by 5 bases, with 9 bases between the two germline ends. Germline CDR1 SEHNR, CDR2 FQNEAQ (reference sequence). The CDR3 runs to 14 residues.

The V call is TRBV12-3 or TRBV12-4, the J call TRBJ1-1; no firm D call. The CDR3 has 13 amino acids. V dropped 2 bases and J dropped 3 bases, with 7 bases sitting between them. The CDR3, as DNA: TGTGCCAGCAGTTTAAACGGCCACACTGAAGCTTTCTTT. Protein: CASSLNGHTEAFF.

This rearrangement joins TRBV18 to TRBJ1-2; tentatively, D is TRBD1 (6 bases). V was cut by 4 bases and J by 2 bases, with 14 bases left in between. From germline, CDR1 is KGHSH and CDR2 LQKENI. This CDR3 contains 15 residues. The CDR3, as DNA: TGTGCCAGCTCACGCGCCGGGACACCCAACTATGGCTACACCTTC. Translated, it gives CASSRAGTPNYGYTF.

The rearrangement joins TRBV5-1 to TRBJ2-3, with 12 positions matching TRBD2. The germline V gene encodes CDR1 SGHRS and CDR2 YFSETQ. V shed 3 bases, J shed 5 bases, and the junction held 10 bases outside the gene matches. CDR3 length: 17 residues. The CDR3 DNA sequence: TGCGCCAGCAGCTGGGGCCCTAGCGGGGGGGCAAGAGATACGCAGTATTTT. The encoded protein is CASSWGPSGGARDTQYF.

This clonotype was recorded many times. The genes are TRBV5-5 and TRBJ1-4; TRBD1 is a possible D gene (5 bases). In germline, CDR1 is SGHKS, CDR2 YYEKEE (reference sequence). The CDR3 consists of 14 residues. V gave up 7 bases and J gave up 6 bases, with 16 bases separating them. This CDR3 reads CASLASGGDEKLFF. The DNA for the CDR3 is TGTGCCAGCCTGGCGTCGGGGGGGGATGAAAAACTGTTTTTT.

The chain couples TRBV10-3 to TRBJ2-3, with D possibly TRBD1 on 6 matching bases. Germline values: CDR1 ENHRY, CDR2 SYGVKD. The V end was cut by 2 bases, the J end by 0 bases, with 12 bases between. CDR3 length: 16 amino acids. The CDR3 reads CAISEGGGSSTDTQYF. In DNA, the CDR3 is TGTGCCATCAGTGAGGGTGGGGGCAGTAGCACAGATACGCAGTATTTT.

This clonotype was found a few times. The V and J genes are TRBV7-2 and TRBJ2-5; no definite D call. The J call may be mistaken, given a closer DNA end match to TRBJ2-1. CDR1 SGHTA and CDR2 FQGNSA come from the germline V gene. This CDR3 region has 15 residues. The CDR3 DNA follows: TGTGCCAGCAGCTTAGGAATACAGCCATCCAATGAGCAGTTCTTC. Translating gives CASSLGIQPSNEQFF.

This clonotype has at least ten counts. The rearrangement links TRBV20-1 to TRBJ2-3; 7 positions agree with TRBD2. V dropped 1 base and J dropped 8; count of bases not matched to a gene: 12. Per germline, CDR1 DFQATT and CDR2 SNEGSKA (reference sequence). CDR3 length equals 15 residues. CDR3 sequence reads: CSARGMRIGGTTQYF. CDR3 sequence (DNA): TGCAGTGCTAGAGGCATGCGGATCGGGGGGACTACGCAGTATTTT.

The chain is built from TRBV6-5 and TRBJ1-2; 9 bases match TRBD1. The junction had 10 bases not matched to a gene; V was cut back by 6 bases and J by 8 bases. Per germline, CDR1 MNHEY and CDR2 SVGAGI. This CDR3 spans 14 amino acids. CDR3 amino acids: CASRFRDRASGYTF. CDR3 nucleotide sequence: TGTGCCAGCAGATTCCGGGACAGGGCGTCAGGCTACACCTTC.

This chain connects TRBV7-2 to TRBJ2-7, with no clear D. Trimming shortened V by 5 bases and J by 0 bases, and 11 bases separated the two germline ends. Germline CDR1 SGHTA, CDR2 FQGNSA. The CDR3 loop spans 14 amino acids. The CDR3 is CASSLKAGSYEQYV. CDR3 DNA: TGTGCCAGCAGCCTCAAAGCTGGCTCCTACGAGCAGTACGTC.

This clonotype was recorded many times. The V and J genes are TRBV5-6 and TRBJ2-7; 10 bases line up with TRBD1. CDR3 length equals 15 residues. Trimming removed 4 bases from V and 4 bases from J; junction bases left unmatched: 8. The germline V gene has CDR1 SGHDT and CDR2 YYEEEE. This CDR3 reads CASSLPGTGVYEQYF. The CDR3 nucleotides read TGTGCCAGCAGCCTCCCCGGGACAGGGGTTTACGAGCAGTACTTC.

This chain joins TRBV12-3 or TRBV12-4 and TRBJ2-5; a possible D gene is TRBD1 (6 bases). The DNA end favors TRBJ2-1, so the J call may be wrong. The CDR3 has 16 amino acids. CDR3 DNA: TGTGCCAGCAGTTTAGAGGGGGACCCAGCCGTGGATGAGCAGTTCTTC. This sequence encodes CASSLEGDPAVDEQFF.

As DNA, the CDR3 is TGTGCCAGCAGTTACATCCCGGACAGGGCGACAGATACGCAGTATTTT. It encodes CASSYIPDRATDTQYF. V and J are TRBV6-6 and TRBJ2-3; TRBD1 agrees at 8 bases. V shed 2 bases, J shed 3 bases, and the junction held 7 bases outside the gene matches. The CDR3 is made up of 16 amino acids. Germline assignment: CDR1 MNHNY and CDR2 SVGAGI (reference sequence).

The rearrangement uses TRBV4-2 and TRBJ2-7, with unresolved D. This CDR3 has 15 amino acids. V was shortened by 7 bases and J by 0 bases, with 16 bases between the two germline ends. Germline V CDR1 and CDR2: LGHNA, YNFKEQ. The CDR3 DNA is TGTGCCAGCATCCGAGGAGAACTCCTCTCCTACGAGCAGTACTTC. This sequence encodes CASIRGELLSYEQYF.